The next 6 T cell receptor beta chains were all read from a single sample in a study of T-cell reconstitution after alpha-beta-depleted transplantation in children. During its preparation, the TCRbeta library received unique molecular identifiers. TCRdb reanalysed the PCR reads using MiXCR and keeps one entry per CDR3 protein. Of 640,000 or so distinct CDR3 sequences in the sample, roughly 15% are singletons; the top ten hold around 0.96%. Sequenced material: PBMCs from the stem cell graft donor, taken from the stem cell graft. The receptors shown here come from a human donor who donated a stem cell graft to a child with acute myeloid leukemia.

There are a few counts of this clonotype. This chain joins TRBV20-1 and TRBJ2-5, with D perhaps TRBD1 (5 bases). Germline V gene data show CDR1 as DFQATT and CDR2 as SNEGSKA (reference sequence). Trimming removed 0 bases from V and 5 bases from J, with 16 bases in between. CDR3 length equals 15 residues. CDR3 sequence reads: CSARDRGRAGETQYF. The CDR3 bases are TGCAGTGCTAGAGATCGTGGCAGGGCAGGGGAGACCCAGTACTTC.

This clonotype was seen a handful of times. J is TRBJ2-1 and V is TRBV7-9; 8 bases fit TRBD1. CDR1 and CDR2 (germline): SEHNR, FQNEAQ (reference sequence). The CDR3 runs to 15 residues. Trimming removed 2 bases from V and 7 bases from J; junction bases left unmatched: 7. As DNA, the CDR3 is TGTGCCAGCAGCTTATCCGGACAGGGACCTAATGAGCAGTTCTTC. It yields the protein CASSLSGQGPNEQFF.

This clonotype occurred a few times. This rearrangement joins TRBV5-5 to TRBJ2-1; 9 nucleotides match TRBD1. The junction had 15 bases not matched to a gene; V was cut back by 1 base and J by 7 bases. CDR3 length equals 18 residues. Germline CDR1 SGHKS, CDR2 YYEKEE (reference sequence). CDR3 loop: CASSLTLSLGDRANEQFF. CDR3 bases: TGTGCCAGCAGCTTGACGTTAAGCCTTGGGGACAGGGCGAATGAGCAGTTCTTC.

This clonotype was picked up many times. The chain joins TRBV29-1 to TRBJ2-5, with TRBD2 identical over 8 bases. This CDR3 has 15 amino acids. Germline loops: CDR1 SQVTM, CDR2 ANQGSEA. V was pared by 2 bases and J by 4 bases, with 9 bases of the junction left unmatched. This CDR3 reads CSVEMPLAGGETQYF. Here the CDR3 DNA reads TGCAGCGTTGAAATGCCGCTGGCGGGGGGAGAGACCCAGTACTTC.

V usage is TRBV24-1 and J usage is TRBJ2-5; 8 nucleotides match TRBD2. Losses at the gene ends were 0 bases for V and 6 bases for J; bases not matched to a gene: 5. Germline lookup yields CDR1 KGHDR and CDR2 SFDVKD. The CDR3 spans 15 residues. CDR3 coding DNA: TGTGCCACCAGTGATTTGTGGACTAGCCCGCAGACCCAGTACTTC. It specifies CATSDLWTSPQTQYF.

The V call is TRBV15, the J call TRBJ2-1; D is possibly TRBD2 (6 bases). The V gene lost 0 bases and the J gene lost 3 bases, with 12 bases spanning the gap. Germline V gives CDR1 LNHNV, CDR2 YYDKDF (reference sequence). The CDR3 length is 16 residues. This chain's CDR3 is CATSREGQGLYNEQFF. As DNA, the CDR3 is TGTGCCACCAGCAGAGAGGGCCAGGGACTCTACAATGAGCAGTTCTTC. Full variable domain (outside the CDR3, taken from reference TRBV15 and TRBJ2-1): DAMVIQNPRYQVTQFGKPVTLSCSQTLNHNVMYWYQQKSSQAPKLLFHYYDKDFNNEADTPDNFQSRRPNTSFCFLDIRSPGLGDTAMYLCATSREGQGLYNEQFFGPGTRLTVL.